The 8 T cell receptor beta chains below were found in one sample sequenced in a study of CD8+CD57+ T cells in acquired aplastic anemia. For CDR3 and TCR beta VDJ profiling, genomic DNA was the template used. TCRdb reanalysed the reads using MiXCR and keeps one entry per CDR3 protein. The table lists over 200,000 distinct CDR3 sequences, approximately 60% of them singletons, with 25% to 30% in the top ten. The material sequenced was sorted CD4+, CD8+, or CD8+CD57+ T cells (not recorded which) from PBMCs. The receptor set was obtained from a human donor in good health.

V gene TRBV10-3 combines with J gene TRBJ2-7, with a tentative D call TRBD1 (6 bases). Trimming pared 3 bases from V and 4 bases from J, leaving 22 bases between. The length of the CDR3 is 17 residues. Looked up from germline, CDR1 is ENHRY and CDR2 is SYGVKD. The CDR3 here is CAISEPSRQALSYEQYF. CDR3 sequence (DNA): TGTGCCATCAGTGAACCCTCAAGACAGGCACTTTCGTACGAGCAGTACTTC.

This chain joins TRBV10-3 and TRBJ2-6; possibly TRBD1 or TRBD2 for D (5 bases each). The V end lost 5 bases, the J end lost 4 bases, and 9 bases lay between the germline ends. Germline CDR1 and CDR2: ENHRY and SYGVKD. CDR3 length equals 14 residues. The CDR3 DNA follows: TGTGCCATCAGTTGGGACGGGGGGGCCAACGTCCTGACTTTC. Translated, it gives CAISWDGGANVLTF.

V and J are TRBV7-9 and TRBJ2-7; 8 bases map to TRBD1. The CDR3 totals 13 residues. The germline V gene encodes CDR1 SEHNR and CDR2 FQNEAQ (reference sequence). The J segment lost 7 bases and the V segment lost 0 bases, leaving 2 bases of the junction unmatched. Here the CDR3 DNA reads TGTGCCAGCAGCTTAGCCCAGGGGGCGGAGCAGTACTTC. Its protein is CASSLAQGAEQYF.

The chain employs TRBV19 and TRBJ2-7; possibly TRBD1 for D (6 bases). The CDR3 consists of 14 residues. CDR1 LNHDA and CDR2 SQIVND come from the germline V gene (reference sequence). V dropped 5 bases and J dropped 2 bases, with 13 bases sitting between them. The CDR3: CASSPLTGPYEQYF. The CDR3 DNA is TGTGCCAGTAGTCCGCTAACAGGGCCCTACGAGCAGTACTTC.

V and J are TRBV20-1 and TRBJ2-5; unclear D gene. The V end was cut by 4 bases, the J end by 0 bases, with 12 bases between. This CDR3 has 14 residues. Per germline, CDR1 DFQATT and CDR2 SNEGSKA (reference sequence). Here the CDR3 reads CSANIVRDQETQYF. CDR3 bases: TGCAGTGCTAATATTGTCAGAGACCAAGAGACCCAGTACTTC.

This clonotype was picked up many times. The V and J genes are TRBV29-1 and TRBJ1-1; D is perhaps TRBD1 (5 bases). Trimming stripped 7 bases from V and 1 base from J, with 10 bases between. Germline V CDR1 and CDR2: SQVTM, ANQGSEA. The CDR3 length is 12 residues. The CDR3 region has the DNA TGCAGCGCTGAGCAGGGGAACACTGAAGCTTTCTTT. Its translation: CSAEQGNTEAFF.

The CDR3 region has the DNA TGTGCCAGTAGTGCCTACAGGATGGGGATAACTGAAGCTTTCTTT. Encoded protein: CASSAYRMGITEAFF. The V and J genes are TRBV19 and TRBJ1-1; possible D gene TRBD1, 5 bases. The ends were cut back, 5 bases at V and 5 bases at J, with 18 bases in the middle. The germline V gene has CDR1 LNHDA and CDR2 SQIVND (reference sequence). The CDR3 loop spans 15 amino acids.

The chain combines TRBV7-2 with TRBJ2-7; 9 positions agree with TRBD1. The CDR3 spans 14 residues. Germline-derived CDR1 and CDR2 are SGHTA and FQGNSA. The trim removed 9 bases at V and 3 bases at J, leaving 9 bases unmatched. The CDR3 protein is CASFDRDRVYEQYF. In DNA, the CDR3 is TGTGCCAGTTTTGACCGGGACAGGGTCTACGAGCAGTACTTC.